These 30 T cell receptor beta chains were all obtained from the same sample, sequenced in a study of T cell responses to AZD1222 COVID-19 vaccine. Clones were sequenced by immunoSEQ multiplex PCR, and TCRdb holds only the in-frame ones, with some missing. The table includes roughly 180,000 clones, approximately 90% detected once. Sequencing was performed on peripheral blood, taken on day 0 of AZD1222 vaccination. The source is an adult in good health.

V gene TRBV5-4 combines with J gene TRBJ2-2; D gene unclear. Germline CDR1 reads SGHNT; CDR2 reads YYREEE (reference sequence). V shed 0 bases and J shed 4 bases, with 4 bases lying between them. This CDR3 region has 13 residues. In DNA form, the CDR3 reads TGTGCCAGCAGCTTGGTCCCCACCGGGGAGCTGTTTTTT. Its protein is CASSLVPTGELFF.

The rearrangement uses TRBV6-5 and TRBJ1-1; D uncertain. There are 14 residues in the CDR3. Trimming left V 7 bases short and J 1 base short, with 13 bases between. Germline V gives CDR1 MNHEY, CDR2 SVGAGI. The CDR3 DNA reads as TGTGCCAGCACTCAGGCCTTTGGGAACACTGAAGCTTTCTTT. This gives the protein CASTQAFGNTEAFF.

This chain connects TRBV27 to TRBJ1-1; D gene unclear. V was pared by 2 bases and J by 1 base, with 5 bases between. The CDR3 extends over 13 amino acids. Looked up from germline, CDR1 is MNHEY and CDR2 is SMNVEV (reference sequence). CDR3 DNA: TGTGCCAGCAGTTTAATGCGGAACACTGAAGCTTTCTTT. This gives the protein CASSLMRNTEAFF.

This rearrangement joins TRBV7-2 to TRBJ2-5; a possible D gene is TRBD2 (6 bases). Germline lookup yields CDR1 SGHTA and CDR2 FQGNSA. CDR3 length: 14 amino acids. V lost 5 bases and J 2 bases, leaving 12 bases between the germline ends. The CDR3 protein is CASSKGGIQETQYF. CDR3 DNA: TGTGCCAGCAGCAAAGGCGGGATACAAGAGACCCAGTACTTC.

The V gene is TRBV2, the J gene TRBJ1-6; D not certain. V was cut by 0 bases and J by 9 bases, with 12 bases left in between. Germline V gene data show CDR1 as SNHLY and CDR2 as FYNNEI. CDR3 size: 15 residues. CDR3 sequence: CASSEAGGRISPLHF. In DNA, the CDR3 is TGTGCCAGCAGTGAAGCAGGTGGGAGGATTTCACCCCTCCACTTT.

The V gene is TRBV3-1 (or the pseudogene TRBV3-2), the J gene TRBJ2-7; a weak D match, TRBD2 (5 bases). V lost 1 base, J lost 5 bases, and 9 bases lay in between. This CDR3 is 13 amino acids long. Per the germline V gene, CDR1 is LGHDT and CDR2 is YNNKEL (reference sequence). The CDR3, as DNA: TGTGCCAGCAGCCAAGTTCGGGGTAACGAGCAGTACTTC. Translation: CASSQVRGNEQYF.

The CDR3 region is CASSQGQGPWAGELFF. For the CDR3, the DNA is TGCGCCAGCAGCCAAGGACAGGGTCCATGGGCCGGGGAGCTGTTTTTT. This chain connects TRBV4-3 to TRBJ2-2, with 7 bases aligning to TRBD1. The CDR3 runs 16 residues. Germline V gene data show CDR1 as LGHNA and CDR2 as YSLEER. Trimming removed 1 base from V and 6 bases from J; junction bases left unmatched: 8.

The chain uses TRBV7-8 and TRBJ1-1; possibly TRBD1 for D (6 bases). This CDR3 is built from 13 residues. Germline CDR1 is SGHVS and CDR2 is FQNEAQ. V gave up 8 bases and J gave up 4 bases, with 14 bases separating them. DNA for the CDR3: TGTGCCAGCTCGCCCCAGGGGTTCACTGAAGCTTTCTTT. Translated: CASSPQGFTEAFF.

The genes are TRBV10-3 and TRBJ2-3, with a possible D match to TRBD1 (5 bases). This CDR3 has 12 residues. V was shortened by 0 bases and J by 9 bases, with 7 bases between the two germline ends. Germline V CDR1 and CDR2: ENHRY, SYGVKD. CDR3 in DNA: TGTGCCATCAGTGAGTCCCAGGGAACGCAGTATTTT. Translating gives CAISESQGTQYF.

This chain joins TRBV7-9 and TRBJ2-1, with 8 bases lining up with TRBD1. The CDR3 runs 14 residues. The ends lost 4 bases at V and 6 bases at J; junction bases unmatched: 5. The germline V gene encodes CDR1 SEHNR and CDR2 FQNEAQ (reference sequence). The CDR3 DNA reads TGTGCCAGCAGCTCGTGGGACAGGTCCAATGAGCAGTTCTTC. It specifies CASSSWDRSNEQFF.

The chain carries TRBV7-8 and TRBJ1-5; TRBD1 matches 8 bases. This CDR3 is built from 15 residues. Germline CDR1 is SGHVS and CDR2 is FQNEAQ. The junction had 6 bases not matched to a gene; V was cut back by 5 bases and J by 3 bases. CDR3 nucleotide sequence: TGTGCCAGCAGCCTTCGACAGGGGCCCAATCAGCCCCAGCATTTT. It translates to CASSLRQGPNQPQHF.

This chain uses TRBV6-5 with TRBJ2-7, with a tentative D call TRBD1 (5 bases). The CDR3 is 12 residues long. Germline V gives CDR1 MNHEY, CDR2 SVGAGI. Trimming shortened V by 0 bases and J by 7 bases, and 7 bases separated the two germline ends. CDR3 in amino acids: CASSYSAGEQYF. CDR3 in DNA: TGTGCCAGCAGTTACTCGGCAGGGGAGCAGTACTTC.

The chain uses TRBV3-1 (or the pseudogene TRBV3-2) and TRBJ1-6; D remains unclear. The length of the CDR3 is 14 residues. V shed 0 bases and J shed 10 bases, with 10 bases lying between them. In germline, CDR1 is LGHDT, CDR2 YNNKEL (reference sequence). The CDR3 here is CASSQDVPSSPLHF. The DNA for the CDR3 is TGTGCCAGCAGCCAAGATGTCCCTTCCTCACCCCTCCACTTT.

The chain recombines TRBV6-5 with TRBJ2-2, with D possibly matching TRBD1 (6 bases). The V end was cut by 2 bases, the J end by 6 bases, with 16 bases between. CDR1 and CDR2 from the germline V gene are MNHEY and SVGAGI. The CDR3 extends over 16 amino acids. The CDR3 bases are TGTGCCAGCAGTTACCACCGTTGGGGGCAGGCCGGGGAGCTGTTTTTT. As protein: CASSYHRWGQAGELFF.

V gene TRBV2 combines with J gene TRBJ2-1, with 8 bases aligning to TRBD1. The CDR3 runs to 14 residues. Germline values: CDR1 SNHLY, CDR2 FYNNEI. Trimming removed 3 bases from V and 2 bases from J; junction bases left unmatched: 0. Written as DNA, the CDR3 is TGTGCCAGCAGTGAGGACAGGGCCTACAATGAGCAGTTCTTC. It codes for CASSEDRAYNEQFF. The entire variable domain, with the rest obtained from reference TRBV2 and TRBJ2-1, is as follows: EPEVTQTPSHQVTQMGQEVILRCVPISNHLYFYWYRQILGQKVEFLVSFYNNEISEKSEIFDDQFSVERPDGSNFTLKIRSTKLEDSAMYFCASSEDRAYNEQFFGPGTRLTVL.

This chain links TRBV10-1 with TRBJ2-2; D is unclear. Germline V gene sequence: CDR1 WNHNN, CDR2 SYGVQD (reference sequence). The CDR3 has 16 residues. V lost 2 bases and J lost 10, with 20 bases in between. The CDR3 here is CASSEGANKLSEELFF. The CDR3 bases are TGCGCCAGCAGTGAGGGTGCCAATAAGTTAAGTGAGGAGCTGTTTTTT.

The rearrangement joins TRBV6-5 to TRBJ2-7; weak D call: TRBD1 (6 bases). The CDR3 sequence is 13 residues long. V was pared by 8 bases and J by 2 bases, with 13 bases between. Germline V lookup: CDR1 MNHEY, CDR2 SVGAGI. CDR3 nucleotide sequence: TGTGCCAGCGGTTCGACAGGTCCCTACGAGCAGTACTTC. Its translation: CASGSTGPYEQYF.

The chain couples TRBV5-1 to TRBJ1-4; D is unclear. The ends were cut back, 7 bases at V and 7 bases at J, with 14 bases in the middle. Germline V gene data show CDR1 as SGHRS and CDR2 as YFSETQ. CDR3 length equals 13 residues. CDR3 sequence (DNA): TGCGCCAGCCGGGAGGGAACGGGTGAAAAACTGTTTTTT. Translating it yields CASREGTGEKLFF.

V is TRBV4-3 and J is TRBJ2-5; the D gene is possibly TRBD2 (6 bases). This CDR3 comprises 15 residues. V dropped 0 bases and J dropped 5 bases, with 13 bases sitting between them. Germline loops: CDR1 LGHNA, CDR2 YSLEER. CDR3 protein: CASSQDGSAGETQYF. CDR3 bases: TGCGCCAGCAGCCAAGACGGGAGCGCGGGGGAGACCCAGTACTTC.

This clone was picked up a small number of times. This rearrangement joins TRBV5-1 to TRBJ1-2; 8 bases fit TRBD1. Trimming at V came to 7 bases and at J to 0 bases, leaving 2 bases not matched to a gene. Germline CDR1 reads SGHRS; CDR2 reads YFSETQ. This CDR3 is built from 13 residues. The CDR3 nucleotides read TGCGCCAGCGGGACAGGTGCTAACTATGGCTACACCTTC. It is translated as CASGTGANYGYTF.

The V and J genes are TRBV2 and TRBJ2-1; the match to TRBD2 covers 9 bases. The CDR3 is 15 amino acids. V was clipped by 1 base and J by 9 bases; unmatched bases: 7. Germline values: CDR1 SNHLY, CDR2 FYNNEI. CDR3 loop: CASSEVAGGLGEQFF. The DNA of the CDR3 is TGTGCCAGCAGTGAAGTGGCGGGGGGGCTAGGTGAGCAGTTCTTC.

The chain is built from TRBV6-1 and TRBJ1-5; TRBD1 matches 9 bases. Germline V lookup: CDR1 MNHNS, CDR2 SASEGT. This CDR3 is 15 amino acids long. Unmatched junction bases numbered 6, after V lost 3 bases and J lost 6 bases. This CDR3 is CASSEGQGRRQPQHF. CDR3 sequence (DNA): TGTGCCAGCAGTGAGGGACAGGGTCGTCGTCAGCCCCAGCATTTT.

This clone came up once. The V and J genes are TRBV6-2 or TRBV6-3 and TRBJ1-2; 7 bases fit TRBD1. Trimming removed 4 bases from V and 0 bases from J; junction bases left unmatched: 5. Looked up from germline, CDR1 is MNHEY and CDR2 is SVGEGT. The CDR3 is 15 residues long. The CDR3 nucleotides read TGTGCCAGCAGTTTGGACAGGAGAGCTAACTATGGCTACACCTTC. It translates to CASSLDRRANYGYTF.

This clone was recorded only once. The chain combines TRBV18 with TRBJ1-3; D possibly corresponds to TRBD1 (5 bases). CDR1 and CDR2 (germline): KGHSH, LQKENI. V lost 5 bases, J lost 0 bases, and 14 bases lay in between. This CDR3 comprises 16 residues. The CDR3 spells CASSGTGQNSGNTIYF. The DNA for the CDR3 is TGTGCCAGCTCAGGGACCGGGCAAAACTCTGGAAACACCATATATTTT.

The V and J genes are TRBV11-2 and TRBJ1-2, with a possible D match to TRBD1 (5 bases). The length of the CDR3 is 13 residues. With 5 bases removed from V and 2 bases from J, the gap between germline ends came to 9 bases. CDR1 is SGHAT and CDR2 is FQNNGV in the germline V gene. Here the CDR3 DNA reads TGTGCCAGCAGCCAGGGAACCAACTATGGCTACACCTTC. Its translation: CASSQGTNYGYTF.

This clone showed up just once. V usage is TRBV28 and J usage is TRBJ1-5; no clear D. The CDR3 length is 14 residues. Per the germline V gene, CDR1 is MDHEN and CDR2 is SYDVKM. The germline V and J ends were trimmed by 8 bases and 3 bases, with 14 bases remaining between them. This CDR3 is CASYTGSLNQPQHF. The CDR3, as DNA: TGTGCCAGCTATACGGGGTCTCTCAATCAGCCCCAGCATTTT. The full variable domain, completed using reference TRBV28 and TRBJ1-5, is DVKVTQSSRYLVKRTGEKVFLECVQDMDHENMFWYRQDPGLGLRLIYFSYDVKMKEKGDIPEGYSVSREKKERFSLILESASTNQTSMYLCASYTGSLNQPQHFGDGTRLSIL.

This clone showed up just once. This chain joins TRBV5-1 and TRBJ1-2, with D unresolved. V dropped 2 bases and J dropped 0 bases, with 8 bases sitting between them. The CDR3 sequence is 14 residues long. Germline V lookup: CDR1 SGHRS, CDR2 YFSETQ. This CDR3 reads CASSLFGTNYGYTF. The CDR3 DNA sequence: TGCGCCAGCAGCTTATTCGGGACTAACTATGGCTACACCTTC.

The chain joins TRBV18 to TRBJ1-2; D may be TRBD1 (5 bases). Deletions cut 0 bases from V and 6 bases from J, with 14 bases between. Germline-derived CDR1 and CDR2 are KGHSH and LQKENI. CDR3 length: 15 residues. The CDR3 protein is CASSPPLRLGDGYTF. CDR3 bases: TGTGCCAGCTCACCACCGCTTCGTCTGGGGGATGGCTACACCTTC.

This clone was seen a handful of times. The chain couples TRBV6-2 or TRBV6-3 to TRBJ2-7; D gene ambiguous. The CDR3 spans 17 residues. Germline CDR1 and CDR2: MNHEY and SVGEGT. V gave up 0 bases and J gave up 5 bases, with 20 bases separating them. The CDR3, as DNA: TGTGCCAGCAGTTACTCGAGATTGCGACCGCCTGGGAACGAGCAGTACTTC. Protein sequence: CASSYSRLRPPGNEQYF.

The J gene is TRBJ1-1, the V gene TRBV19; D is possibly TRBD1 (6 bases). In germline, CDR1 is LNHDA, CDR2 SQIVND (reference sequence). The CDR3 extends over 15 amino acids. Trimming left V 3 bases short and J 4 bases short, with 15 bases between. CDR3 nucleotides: TGTGCCAGTAGTATCCCCCCCAGGGGAGGCACTGAAGCTTTCTTT. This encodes CASSIPPRGGTEAFF.